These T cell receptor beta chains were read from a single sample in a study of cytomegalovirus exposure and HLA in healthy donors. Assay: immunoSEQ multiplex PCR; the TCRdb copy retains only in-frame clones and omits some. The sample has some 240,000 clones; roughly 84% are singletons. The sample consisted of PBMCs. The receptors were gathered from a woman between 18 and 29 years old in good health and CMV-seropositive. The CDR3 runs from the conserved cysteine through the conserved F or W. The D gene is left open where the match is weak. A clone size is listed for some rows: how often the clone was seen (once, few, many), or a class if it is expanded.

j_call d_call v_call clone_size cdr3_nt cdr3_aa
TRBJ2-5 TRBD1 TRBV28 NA TGTGCCAGCAGTCCCGGACAGGGAATGCAAGAGACCCAGTACTTC CASSPGQGMQETQYF
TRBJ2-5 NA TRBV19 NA TGTGCCAGTAGTATTGCAGCGCAAGAGACCCAGTACTTC CASSIAAQETQYF
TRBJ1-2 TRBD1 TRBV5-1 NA TGCGCCAGCAGCCCCTCGACAGGGGCCTCCTATGGCTACACCTTC CASSPSTGASYGYTF
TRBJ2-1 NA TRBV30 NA TGTGCCTGGAGTGGGAACAGGGATACCTACAATGAGCAGTTCTTC CAWSGNRDTYNEQFF
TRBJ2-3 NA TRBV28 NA TGTGCCAGCAGTCCGGACAGCGCGGATACGCAGTATTTT CASSPDSADTQYF
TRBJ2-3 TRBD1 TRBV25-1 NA TGTGCCAGCAGTGGAAATAGGGGACAGCGAGACGACACAGATACGCAGTATTTT CASSGNRGQRDDTDTQYF
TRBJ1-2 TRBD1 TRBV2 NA TGTGCCATCGAACCGGGGGACAGACCTAACTATGGCTACACCTTC CAIEPGDRPNYGYTF
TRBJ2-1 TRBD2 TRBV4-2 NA TGTGCCAGCAGCCAACCGGGACTAGCGGACCGGCATGAGCAGTTCTTC CASSQPGLADRHEQFF
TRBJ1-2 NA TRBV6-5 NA TGTGCCAGCAGTCTCGAGGATGGCTACACCTTC CASSLEDGYTF
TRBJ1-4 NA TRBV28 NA TGTGCCAGCAGTTTAAGAATAGCAACTAATGAAAAACTGTTTTTT CASSLRIATNEKLFF
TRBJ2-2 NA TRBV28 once TGTGCCAGCATAGGAGGAGGGGGCGGGTATACCGGGGAGCTGTTTTTT CASIGGGGGYTGELFF